The sequence of this T cell receptor (beta chain) was determined in a study of prognosis after radiotherapy for stage I lung cancer. Study-level background: Newly diagnosed primary stage I lung tumors occurred in approximately 15 patients, and oligometastatic NSCLC after surgical resection of the primary tumor occurred in four or five. SBRT was given in 3 to 5 fractions at a biologically effective dose of at least 100 Gy as radiotherapy. No patient had concurrent therapy with stereotactic body radiotherapy.

The authors amplified TCR beta CDR3 from genomic DNA using two-round multiplex PCR. The first PCR round targeted every TRBV and TRBJ gene with specific primers. TCRdb recomputed calls from the multiplex PCR reads with MiXCR, one row per CDR3 protein. Of over 50,000 distinct CDR3 sequences listed, roughly 36% were seen once; the top ten hold about a tenth. The authors drew around 6 milliliters of peripheral blood at each of two time points. The starting material was PBMCs, obtained before or after stereotactic body radiation therapy (not recorded which). The sequence came from a donor aged 50 or older with non-small cell lung cancer.

CDR3 DNA sequence: TGTGCCAGCAGCTTGTGGAACGGGGAGCTGTTTTTT. Translated: CASSLWNGELFF. J is TRBJ2-2 and V is TRBV7-3; D unclear. The CDR3 consists of 12 residues. Germline V gene lookup returns CDR1 SGHTA and CDR2 FQGTGA. Trimming removed 3 bases at V and 7 bases at J, with 6 bases between.